Presented here are 25 T cell receptor beta chains from one specimen sequenced in a study of PD-L1 blockade in urothelial cancer. Assay used: immunoSEQ multiplex PCR; TCRdb lists only in-frame clones, some missing. The sample lists tens of thousands of clones, 82% occurring once. Sample: PBMCs, taken around atezolizumab (anti-PD-L1) treatment. These receptors were obtained from a man aged 55-75 years with urothelial cancer.

V and J are TRBV7-2 and TRBJ2-1, with 13 bases aligning to TRBD2. CDR3 size: 13 residues. Trimming cost V 2 bases and J 15 bases; bases outside gene matches: 4. Germline CDR1 and CDR2: SGHTA and FQGNSA. This CDR3 is CASSLTSGGAPFF. CDR3 nucleotides: TGTGCCAGCAGCTTAACTAGCGGGGGGGCTCCGTTCTTC. Using reference TRBV7-2 and TRBJ2-1 for the parts outside the CDR3, the full variable domain is GAGVSQSPSNKVTEKGKDVELRCDPISGHTALYWYRQSLGQGLEFLIYFQGNSAPDKSGLPSDRFSAERTGGSVSTLTIQRTQQEDSAVYLCASSLTSGGAPFFGPGTRLTVL.

V usage is TRBV9 and J usage is TRBJ1-1, with 8 nucleotides matching TRBD1. The CDR3 has 14 amino acids. V was clipped by 4 bases and J by 4 bases; unmatched bases: 6. Germline assignment: CDR1 SGDLS and CDR2 YYNGEE. The DNA of the CDR3 is TGTGCCAGCAGCACTCTAACAGGGGGCACTGAAGCTTTCTTT. As protein: CASSTLTGGTEAFF.

This clone was picked up one time. The chain recombines TRBV7-2 with TRBJ2-5; weak D call: TRBD1 (6 bases). There are 15 residues in the CDR3. Trimming pared 5 bases from V and 0 bases from J, leaving 13 bases between. Germline assignment: CDR1 SGHTA and CDR2 FQGNSA. In DNA form, the CDR3 reads TGTGCCAGCAGCCTCTCACAGGGATACCAAGAGACCCAGTACTTC. It codes for CASSLSQGYQETQYF. The full variable domain, with the rest looked up from reference TRBV7-2 and TRBJ2-5, is GAGVSQSPSNKVTEKGKDVELRCDPISGHTALYWYRQSLGQGLEFLIYFQGNSAPDKSGLPSDRFSAERTGGSVSTLTIQRTQQEDSAVYLCASSLSQGYQETQYFGPGTRLLVL.

This chain uses TRBV7-2 with TRBJ2-1, with 7 bases matching TRBD2. This CDR3 has 16 amino acids. Germline CDR1 is SGHTA and CDR2 is FQGNSA. Unmatched junction bases numbered 9, after V lost 7 bases and J lost 0 bases. The CDR3 nucleotides are TGTGCCAGCACCAGGTGGGGCGGGGGCTCCTACAATGAGCAGTTCTTC. Protein: CASTRWGGGSYNEQFF.

This clone was recorded once. The CDR3 loop reads CASSQNRGGEQYF. The DNA of the CDR3 is TGTGCCAGCAGCCAAAACAGGGGTGGGGAGCAGTACTTC. V and J are TRBV27 and TRBJ2-7; TRBD1 agrees at 7 bases. Germline V gene lookup returns CDR1 MNHEY and CDR2 SMNVEV (reference sequence). CDR3 length: 13 residues. V shed 6 bases, J shed 7 bases, and the junction held 9 bases outside the gene matches.

The chain recombines TRBV4-1 with TRBJ2-3; tentatively, D is TRBD2 (6 bases). This CDR3 contains 12 residues. Between the trimmed V and J ends, which lost 8 bases and 2 bases, there was a span of 8 bases. Germline loops: CDR1 MGHRA, CDR2 YSYEKL. CDR3 sequence: CASRGITDTQYF. The CDR3 nucleotides are TGCGCCAGCCGGGGGATCACAGATACGCAGTATTTT.

This clone came up once. This sequence joins TRBV27 and TRBJ2-7; 10 bases line up with TRBD1. V shed 6 bases, J shed 6 bases, and the junction held 8 bases outside the gene matches. CDR3 length: 14 residues. Germline CDR1 reads MNHEY; CDR2 reads SMNVEV (reference sequence). In DNA, the CDR3 is TGTGCCAGCAGCAGCGAGACAGGGGGCCTCGAGCAGTACTTC. Translation: CASSSETGGLEQYF.

This sequence joins TRBV28 and TRBJ1-5; TRBD1 might be the D (6 bases). CDR3 length: 20 residues. CDR1 and CDR2 from the germline V gene are MDHEN and SYDVKM. The V and J ends lost 2 bases and 0 bases respectively, with 23 bases between them. In DNA form, the CDR3 reads TGTGCCAGCAGTTTAGGGGGGGCGATATACGGGCCTTATAGCAATCAGCCCCAGCATTTT. Translation gives CASSLGGAIYGPYSNQPQHF.

This clone has only one observation. V gene TRBV6-6 combines with J gene TRBJ1-1, with 7 bases fitting TRBD1. The CDR3 covers 14 residues. Losses at the gene ends were 2 bases for V and 3 bases for J; bases not matched to a gene: 3. CDR1 and CDR2 from the germline V gene are MNHNY and SVGAGI (reference sequence). CDR3 DNA: TGTGCCAGCAGTTACGAGGGGGCCGACACTGAAGCTTTCTTT. Protein: CASSYEGADTEAFF.

The chain links TRBV19 to TRBJ2-3, with 8 positions matching TRBD2. The ends lost 6 bases at V and 0 bases at J; junction bases unmatched: 11. This CDR3 region has 17 residues. Germline V gene data show CDR1 as LNHDA and CDR2 as SQIVND (reference sequence). The CDR3 DNA reads as TGTGCCAGTAGACGGAGCGGGGGACGATTTAGCACAGATACGCAGTATTTT. Residues: CASRRSGGRFSTDTQYF. Based on the CDR3 plus reference TRBV19 and TRBJ2-3, the full variable domain is DGGITQSPKYLFRKEGQNVTLSCEQNLNHDAMYWYRQDPGQGLRLIYYSQIVNDFQKGDIAEGYSVSREKKESFPLTVTSAQKNPTAFYLCASRRSGGRFSTDTQYFGPGTRLTVL.

This clone was recorded a few times. This chain uses TRBV5-1 with TRBJ1-2; 9 bases map to TRBD1. The germline V gene has CDR1 SGHRS and CDR2 YFSETQ. There are 16 residues in the CDR3. The V segment lost 7 bases and the J segment 7 bases; nucleotides outside the gene matches: 17. CDR3 coding DNA: TGCGCCAGCTCGTCCGGGACAGGGAAAATGGTTGGTGGCTACACCTTC. Its translation: CASSSGTGKMVGGYTF.

This clone came up once. The genes are TRBV7-2 and TRBJ1-4, with TRBD1 as a possible D gene (6 bases). Trimming took 5 bases from V and 4 from J, leaving 8 bases between them. Per the germline V gene, CDR1 is SGHTA and CDR2 is FQGNSA. The CDR3 has 13 residues. The CDR3 loop is CASSTGFNEKLFF. The CDR3 nucleotides read TGTGCCAGCAGCACAGGGTTTAATGAAAAACTGTTTTTT. Together with reference TRBV7-2 and TRBJ1-4, the CDR3 gives the full variable domain: GAGVSQSPSNKVTEKGKDVELRCDPISGHTALYWYRQSLGQGLEFLIYFQGNSAPDKSGLPSDRFSAERTGGSVSTLTIQRTQQEDSAVYLCASSTGFNEKLFFGSGTQLSVL.

The V and J genes are TRBV28 and TRBJ1-2; 8 bases are shared with TRBD1. This CDR3 comprises 15 residues. The trim removed 6 bases at V and 3 bases at J, leaving 9 bases unmatched. CDR1 and CDR2 from the germline V gene are MDHEN and SYDVKM. The CDR3 nucleotides are TGTGCCAGCAGCCAGCCCGCAGGGGGCGACTATGGCTACACCTTC. This gives the protein CASSQPAGGDYGYTF.

V and J are TRBV5-8 and TRBJ2-5; a weak D match, TRBD1 (6 bases). The CDR3 loop spans 15 amino acids. Trimming left V 0 bases short and J 4 bases short, with 13 bases between. Germline-derived CDR1 and CDR2 are SGHTS and YDEGEE. CDR3 amino acids: CASSLGGLVGETQYF. The CDR3 DNA is TGTGCCAGCAGCTTGGGGGGGCTTGTCGGAGAGACCCAGTACTTC.

This clone was found once. V is TRBV5-5 and J is TRBJ1-5; 10 bases are a match to TRBD1. Germline CDR1 reads SGHKS; CDR2 reads YYEKEE (reference sequence). The ends lost 4 bases at V and 3 bases at J; junction bases unmatched: 7. The CDR3 consists of 16 residues. The CDR3 region is CASSATGTGDNQPQHF. CDR3 nucleotide sequence: TGTGCCAGCAGCGCCACCGGGACAGGGGACAATCAGCCCCAGCATTTT.

This clone appeared a few times. The chain employs TRBV7-9 and TRBJ1-1, with D possibly matching TRBD1 (5 bases). Germline CDR1 and CDR2: SEHNR and FQNEAQ (reference sequence). This CDR3 region has 14 residues. Trimming cost V 5 bases and J 5 bases, with 15 bases left between them. The CDR3 here is CASSASGGRTEAFF. CDR3 DNA sequence: TGTGCCAGCAGCGCCAGCGGGGGTAGGACTGAAGCTTTCTTT.

The chain carries TRBV2 and TRBJ2-3; D gene ambiguous. This CDR3 contains 15 residues. Deletions cut 6 bases from V and 0 bases from J, with 13 bases between. Per the germline V gene, CDR1 is SNHLY and CDR2 is FYNNEI. The CDR3 bases are TGTGCCAGCAGAATGAGTGATACTAGCACAGATACGCAGTATTTT. It specifies CASRMSDTSTDTQYF.

V and J are TRBV30 and TRBJ2-1; weak D call: TRBD1 (7 bases). The CDR3 spans 14 residues. The V gene lost 2 bases and the J gene lost 5 bases, with 13 bases spanning the gap. Per germline, CDR1 GTSNPN and CDR2 SVGIG (reference sequence). The CDR3 is CAWSSEGADNEQFF. DNA of the CDR3: TGTGCCTGGAGTTCGGAGGGGGCCGACAATGAGCAGTTCTTC.

The chain employs TRBV5-5 and TRBJ1-4, with D possibly matching TRBD1 (5 bases). The germline gives CDR1 SGHKS, CDR2 YYEKEE (reference sequence). This CDR3 has 13 residues. The V and J ends lost 1 base and 8 bases respectively, with 9 bases between them. The chain's CDR3 is CASSLRQREKLFF. The CDR3 DNA reads TGTGCCAGCAGCTTGAGACAGAGAGAAAAACTGTTTTTT.

The V call is TRBV7-6, the J call TRBJ1-1, with 7 nucleotides matching TRBD1. CDR1 and CDR2 (germline): SGHVS, FNYEAQ. Trimming removed 1 base from V and 1 base from J; junction bases left unmatched: 9. The length of the CDR3 is 17 residues. The CDR3 DNA follows: TGTGCCAGCAGCTTAGTGGTAGGGGGCTACGGGAACACTGAAGCTTTCTTT. It encodes CASSLVVGGYGNTEAFF.

This clone was counted a single time. V and J are TRBV7-2 and TRBJ2-2; 9 bases fit TRBD1. Germline values: CDR1 SGHTA, CDR2 FQGNSA. Trimming at V came to 6 bases and at J to 0 bases, leaving 8 bases not matched to a gene. This CDR3 spans 17 amino acids. CDR3 protein: CASSSGTGKSNTGELFF. The CDR3 DNA reads TGTGCCAGCAGTTCCGGGACAGGGAAGTCGAACACCGGGGAGCTGTTTTTT.

The chain couples TRBV2 to TRBJ2-5; possibly TRBD1 for D (5 bases). Germline V gene data show CDR1 as SNHLY and CDR2 as FYNNEI. The length of the CDR3 is 13 residues. The germline V and J ends were trimmed by 5 bases and 2 bases, with 9 bases remaining between them. CDR3 sequence: CASSPGIQETQYF. Here the CDR3 DNA reads TGTGCCAGCAGTCCAGGGATACAAGAGACCCAGTACTTC.

This chain links TRBV28 with TRBJ1-5, with TRBD1 as a possible D gene (5 bases). Germline V gene data show CDR1 as MDHEN and CDR2 as SYDVKM. Trimming took 6 bases from V and 2 from J, leaving 14 bases between them. The CDR3 contains 15 residues. The DNA for the CDR3 is TGTGCCAGCAGCCCCCCGCGGGGCGGCAATCAGCCCCAGCATTTT. Residues: CASSPPRGGNQPQHF.

The CDR3 DNA reads TGCGCCAGCAGCTTGCCTAGCGGGGGCAATGAGCAGTTCTTC. It encodes CASSLPSGGNEQFF. The chain carries TRBV5-1 and TRBJ2-1; TRBD2 agrees at 10 bases. The V and J ends lost 1 base and 6 bases, in that order; junction bases with no gene match: 1. This CDR3 has 14 amino acids. Germline CDR1 and CDR2: SGHRS and YFSETQ.

J is TRBJ2-5 and V is TRBV5-1; 7 bases are a match to TRBD1. J lost 1 base, V lost 4 bases, and 7 bases had no gene match. Per germline, CDR1 SGHRS and CDR2 YFSETQ. This CDR3 contains 15 residues. CDR3 nucleotide sequence: TGCGCCAGCAGCCAGGCGTCAGGGGGCCAAGAGACCCAGTACTTC. Amino acid sequence: CASSQASGGQETQYF.